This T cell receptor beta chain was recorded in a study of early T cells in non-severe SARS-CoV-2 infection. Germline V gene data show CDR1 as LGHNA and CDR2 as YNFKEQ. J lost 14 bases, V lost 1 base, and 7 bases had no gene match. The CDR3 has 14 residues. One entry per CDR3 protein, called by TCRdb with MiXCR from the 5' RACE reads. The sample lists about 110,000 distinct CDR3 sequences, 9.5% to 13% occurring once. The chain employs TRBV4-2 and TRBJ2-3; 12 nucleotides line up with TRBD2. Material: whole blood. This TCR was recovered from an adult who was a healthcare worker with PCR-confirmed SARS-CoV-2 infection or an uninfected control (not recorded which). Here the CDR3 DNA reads TGTGCCAGCAGCCAAGGACTAGCGGGGGCCCAGATGTATTTT. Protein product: CASSQGLAGAQMYF.